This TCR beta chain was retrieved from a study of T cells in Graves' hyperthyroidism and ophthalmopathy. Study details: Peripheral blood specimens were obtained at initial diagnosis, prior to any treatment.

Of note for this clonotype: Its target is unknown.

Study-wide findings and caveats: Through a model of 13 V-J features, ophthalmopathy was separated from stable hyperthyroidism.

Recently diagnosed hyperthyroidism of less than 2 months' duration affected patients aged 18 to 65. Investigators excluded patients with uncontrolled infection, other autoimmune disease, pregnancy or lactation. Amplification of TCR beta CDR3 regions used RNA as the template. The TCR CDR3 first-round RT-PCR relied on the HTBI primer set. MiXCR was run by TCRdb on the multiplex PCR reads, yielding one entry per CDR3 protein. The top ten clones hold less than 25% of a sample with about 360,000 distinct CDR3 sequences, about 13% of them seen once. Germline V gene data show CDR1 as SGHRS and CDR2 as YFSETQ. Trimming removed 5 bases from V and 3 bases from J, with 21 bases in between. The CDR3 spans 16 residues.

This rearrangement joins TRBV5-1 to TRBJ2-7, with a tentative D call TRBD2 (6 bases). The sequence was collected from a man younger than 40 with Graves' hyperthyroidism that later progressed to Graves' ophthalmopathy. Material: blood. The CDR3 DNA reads TGCGCCAGCAGACCATGGCCGGGACTTGAATTCTACGAGCAGTACTTC. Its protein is CASRPWPGLEFYEQYF.